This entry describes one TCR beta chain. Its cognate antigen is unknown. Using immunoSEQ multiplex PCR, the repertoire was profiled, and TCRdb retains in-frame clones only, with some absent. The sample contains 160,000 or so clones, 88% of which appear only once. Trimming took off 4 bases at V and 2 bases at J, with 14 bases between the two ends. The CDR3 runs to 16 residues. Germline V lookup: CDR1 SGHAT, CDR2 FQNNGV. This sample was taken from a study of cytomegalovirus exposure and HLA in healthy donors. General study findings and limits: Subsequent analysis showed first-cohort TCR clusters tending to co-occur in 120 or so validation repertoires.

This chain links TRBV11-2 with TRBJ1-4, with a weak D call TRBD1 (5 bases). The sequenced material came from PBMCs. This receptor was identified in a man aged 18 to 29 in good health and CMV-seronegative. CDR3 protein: CASSSTRAATNEKLFF. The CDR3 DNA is TGTGCCAGCAGCTCAACCAGGGCTGCGACTAATGAAAAACTGTTTTTT.